This T cell receptor (beta chain) originates from a study of radiation and T cells in renal cell carcinoma. Time point noted: blood 4 weeks post-SBRT, at nephrectomy. As to treatment: 15 Gy SBRT to primary tumor, nephrectomy 4 weeks later. Nephrectomy followed 15 Gy stereotactic body radiation by 4 weeks. This CDR3 is 13 amino acids long. From germline, CDR1 is LNHDA and CDR2 SQIVND (reference sequence). Trimming removed 10 bases from V and 0 bases from J, with 11 bases in between. This table comes from immunoSEQ multiplex PCR, and its TCRdb copy is limited to in-frame clones, with some not included. The profile covers roughly 82,000 clones, with roughly nine tenths appearing a single time and more than 5.5% taken by the ten largest.

The receptor was derived from a woman aged 70 to 79 with renal cell carcinoma. The starting material was blood, obtained from a patient whose treatment included radiotherapy and nephrectomy. The chain couples TRBV19 to TRBJ2-3; D is possibly TRBD1 (6 bases). CDR3 loop: CATRQVSTDTQYF. DNA for the CDR3: TGTGCCACCCGACAGGTTAGCACAGATACGCAGTATTTT.